A selection of T cell receptor beta chains follows, all from one sample in a study of blood T cell repertoires in COVID-19. Some clones are missing from TCRdb's copy, which holds only in-frame ones; the method was immunoSEQ multiplex PCR. The sample consists of over 55,000 clones, 80% to 90% of them appearing once. What was sequenced was peripheral blood. The receptors come from a man aged 45-65 years with active COVID-19. Each CDR3 is given with its conserved first and last residue. D genes are given only for firm matches. Some rows mark clone size as missing; the rest say once, few, many or name a class of expanded clone.

>-|TRBD1|TRBJ1-4|TRBV28
CASSRYRGRGEKLFF
TGTGCCAGCAGCCGATACAGGGGGCGAGGAGAAAAACTGTTTTTT
>-|-|TRBJ1-1|TRBV28
CASSLPSGGQGKAFF
TGTGCCAGCAGTTTACCCTCCGGAGGTCAAGGGAAAGCTTTCTTT
>-|TRBD1|TRBJ2-7|TRBV7-9
CASAPTTRTGTYEQYF
TGTGCCAGCGCCCCGACGACCAGGACAGGGACCTACGAGCAGTACTTC
>-|TRBD1|TRBJ1-2|TRBV6-5
CASSGTGFHLYGYTF
TGTGCCAGCAGCGGGACAGGGTTCCATCTTTATGGCTACACCTTC
>-|-|TRBJ1-4|TRBV13
CASSWTGEKLFF
TGTGCCAGCAGCTGGACTGGTGAAAAACTGTTTTTT
>-|-|TRBJ1-6|TRBV28
CASSSNRASSSYNSPLHF
TGTGCCAGCAGTTCAAACAGGGCATCGAGCTCCTATAATTCACCCCTCCACTTT
>-|TRBD1|TRBJ2-5|TRBV19
CASSARDRERETQYF
TGTGCCAGTAGCGCCCGGGACAGGGAACGAGAGACCCAGTACTTC
>-|-|TRBJ1-2|TRBV2
CASSGRGIGYGYTF
TGTGCCAGCAGTGGGCGGGGGATCGGCTATGGCTACACCTTC
>once|TRBD2|TRBJ2-5|TRBV7-2
CASSSPRGGGGETQYF
TGTGCCAGCAGCTCACCGAGGGGCGGGGGGGGAGAGACCCAGTACTTC
>-|-|TRBJ1-2|TRBV6-2/TRBV6-3
CASSSNLRDSRNYGYTF
TGTGCCAGCAGTTCGAACCTCCGTGACAGCCGTAACTATGGCTACACCTTC
>-|-|TRBJ2-3|TRBV10-3
CAISGTWDTQYF
TGTGCCATCAGTGGCACTTGGGATACGCAGTATTTT
>-|TRBD2|TRBJ2-5|TRBV5-1
CASSGGGLAGARETQYF
TGCGCCAGCAGCGGCGGGGGACTAGCGGGAGCGCGAGAGACCCAGTACTTC
>-|-|TRBJ2-5|TRBV10-3
CAISSSSPLQETQYF
TGTGCCATCAGCTCTAGCTCCCCACTCCAAGAGACCCAGTACTTC
>-|-|TRBJ1-2|TRBV3-1/TRBV3-2
CASSQDRGGYNYGYTF
TGTGCCAGCAGCCAAGATCGGGGGGGATATAACTATGGCTACACCTTC
>-|-|TRBJ1-1|TRBV11-1
CASSLARWNTEAFF
TGTGCCAGCAGCTTAGCGAGGTGGAACACTGAAGCTTTCTTT
>-|TRBD2|TRBJ2-1|TRBV19
CASSSGLAQYNEQFF
TGTGCCAGTAGCTCCGGACTAGCGCAATACAATGAGCAGTTCTTC
>-|TRBD1|TRBJ1-5|TRBV28
CASSLLRGHRRSFQPQHF
TGTGCCAGCAGTTTATTGAGGGGGCACCGGCGGAGTTTCCAGCCCCAGCATTTT
>once|TRBD1|TRBJ2-7|TRBV7-2
CASSLAGTGYEQYF
TGTGCCAGCAGCCTGGCCGGGACAGGCTACGAGCAGTACTTC
>-|TRBD2|TRBJ2-3|TRBV6-6
CASSRSLAASTDTQYF
TGTGCCAGCAGTCGATCACTAGCGGCTAGCACAGATACGCAGTATTTT
>-|-|TRBJ2-7|TRBV27
CASAPEYPSYEQYF
TGTGCCAGCGCCCCGGAGTACCCATCCTACGAGCAGTACTTC
>-|TRBD1|TRBJ2-1|TRBV28
CASTTDRGRDNEQFF
TGTGCCAGCACAACCGACAGGGGAAGGGACAATGAGCAGTTCTTC
>-|TRBD1|TRBJ1-1|TRBV5-5
CASSLGPTGAGLFSTEAFF
TGTGCCAGCAGCTTGGGGCCTACAGGGGCCGGACTTTTTTCCACTGAAGCTTTCTTT
>once|-|TRBJ2-1|TRBV21-1
CASSKVGLAGGSFSYNEQFF
TGTGCCAGCAGCAAAGTTGGGCTAGCGGGAGGTTCCTTCTCCTACAATGAGCAGTTCTTC
>-|-|TRBJ2-5|TRBV5-1
CASSLGRFLETQYF
TGCGCCAGCAGCTTGGGCAGGTTTTTAGAGACCCAGTACTTC
>-|TRBD1|TRBJ1-1|TRBV5-1
CASKGQGSNTEAFF
TGCGCCAGTAAGGGACAGGGTTCGAACACTGAAGCTTTCTTT
>-|-|TRBJ2-1|TRBV28
CASSFRVRIYNEQFF
TGTGCCAGCAGTTTCAGGGTAAGAATCTACAATGAGCAGTTCTTC
>-|TRBD1|TRBJ1-2|TRBV3-1/TRBV3-2
CASNPGGGYGYTF
TGTGCCAGCAACCCAGGGGGCGGCTATGGCTACACCTTC
>-|-|TRBJ2-7|TRBV30
CAWSVLWGPHEQYF
TGTGCCTGGAGTGTACTCTGGGGGCCGCACGAGCAGTACTTC
>-|TRBD2|TRBJ2-3|TRBV5-1
CASSVGTSGGGGTDTQYF
TGCGCCAGCAGCGTCGGGACTAGCGGGGGTGGAGGGACAGATACGCAGTATTTT
>-|-|TRBJ2-4|TRBV11-2
CASSLGGRLAKNIQYF
TGTGCCAGCAGCTTAGGTGGCCGCTTAGCCAAAAACATTCAGTACTTC
>-|TRBD1|TRBJ1-5|TRBV4-2
CASSQDTGTGLYQPQHF
TGTGCCAGCAGCCAGGACACCGGGACAGGGCTTTATCAGCCCCAGCATTTT